The 27 T cell receptor beta chains below all came from one sample that was sequenced in a study of OX40 agonist ivuxolimab in advanced cancers. Clones were sequenced by immunoSEQ multiplex PCR, and TCRdb holds only the in-frame ones, with some missing. The sample yields around 70,000 clones, 65% to 90% seen once. The sample consisted of CD4+ or CD8+ T cells sorted from blood, taken in a trial of the OX40 agonist ivuxolimab. These receptor sequences come from an adult with an advanced solid tumor such as melanoma, head and neck, liver or kidney cancer.

J is TRBJ2-3 and V is TRBV7-2; D is undetermined. Germline V CDR1 and CDR2: SGHTA, FQGNSA. This CDR3 spans 14 amino acids. V was clipped by 4 bases and J by 1 base, with 9 bases between them. The CDR3 nucleotides are TGTGCCAGCAGCTCTTTACGCGGCACAGATACGCAGTATTTT. Protein: CASSSLRGTDTQYF. The full variable domain, completed using reference TRBV7-2 and TRBJ2-3, is GAGVSQSPSNKVTEKGKDVELRCDPISGHTALYWYRQSLGQGLEFLIYFQGNSAPDKSGLPSDRFSAERTGGSVSTLTIQRTQQEDSAVYLCASSSLRGTDTQYFGPGTRLTVL.

The CDR3 coding sequence is TGTGCCAGTAGTGCCCAGTTTGGTACGCAGTATTTT. It codes for CASSAQFGTQYF. This sequence joins TRBV19 and TRBJ2-3; D gene ambiguous. This CDR3 is built from 12 residues. The germline V and J ends were trimmed by 5 bases and 8 bases, with 11 bases remaining between them. In germline, CDR1 is LNHDA, CDR2 SQIVND (reference sequence).

This clone was counted once. The chain carries TRBV5-5 and TRBJ1-1; possibly TRBD1 for D (6 bases). This CDR3 is built from 12 residues. The ends were cut back, 4 bases at V and 4 bases at J, with 8 bases in the middle. Germline CDR1 and CDR2: SGHKS and YYEKEE (reference sequence). The CDR3 coding sequence is TGTGCCAGCAGCCCGGACAGCACTGAAGCTTTCTTT. It is translated as CASSPDSTEAFF. The entire variable domain, with the rest obtained from reference TRBV5-5 and TRBJ1-1, is as follows: DAGVTQSPTHLIKTRGQQVTLRCSPISGHKSVSWYQQVLGQGPQFIFQYYEKEERGRGNFPDRFSARQFPNYSSELNVNALLLGDSALYLCASSPDSTEAFFGQGTRLTVV.

Turning to this clone: The junction does not match germline at one end; this may be a read error. The chain uses TRBV27 and TRBJ1-1, with 7 bases matching TRBD1. The CDR3 length is 16 residues. CDR1 and CDR2 (germline): MNHEY, SMNVEV (reference sequence). The CDR3 region is CVSSHRRTGGNTEAFF. The CDR3 bases are TGTGTCAGCAGCCATCGAAGGACAGGAGGGAACACTGAAGCTTTCTTT.

The chain is built from TRBV7-2 and TRBJ1-1; D possibly corresponds to TRBD1 (5 bases). Germline V gene sequence: CDR1 SGHTA, CDR2 FQGNSA. Trimming removed 1 base from V and 7 bases from J, with 25 bases in between. This CDR3 contains 18 residues. CDR3 protein: CASSLGQLGVGWDSEAFF. CDR3 nucleotides: TGTGCCAGCAGCTTAGGACAGTTGGGGGTTGGATGGGATAGTGAAGCTTTCTTT.

V is TRBV7-2 and J is TRBJ2-7, with TRBD1 identical over 9 bases. This CDR3 is 15 amino acids long. V lost 1 base and J lost 3; bases outside the gene matches: 4. The germline CDR1 and CDR2 sequences are SGHTA and FQGNSA. The CDR3 is CASSLVRGQGYEQYF. The CDR3 DNA follows: TGTGCCAGCAGCTTAGTTAGGGGACAGGGCTACGAGCAGTACTTC.

The chain joins TRBV6-5 to TRBJ1-1; 8 bases are shared with TRBD1. The CDR3 runs to 15 residues. CDR1 is MNHEY and CDR2 is SVGAGI in the germline V gene. With V trimmed by 6 bases and J by 0 bases, 6 bases remained unmatched. Here the CDR3 reads CASSRQGTMNTEAFF. CDR3 coding DNA: TGTGCCAGCAGCAGACAGGGGACAATGAACACTGAAGCTTTCTTT.

The chain is built from TRBV7-2 and TRBJ2-3, with D uncertain. Germline CDR1 reads SGHTA; CDR2 reads FQGNSA. Trimming took off 4 bases at V and 4 bases at J, with 6 bases between the two ends. There are 12 residues in the CDR3. The CDR3 loop is CASSSYSDTQYF. The CDR3 nucleotides are TGTGCCAGCAGCTCATACTCAGATACGCAGTATTTT.

This clone appeared a single time. This chain links TRBV6-5 with TRBJ2-2; D unresolved. Per germline, CDR1 MNHEY and CDR2 SVGAGI. V was cut by 5 bases and J by 7 bases, with 5 bases left in between. CDR3 size: 11 residues. The CDR3 protein is CASSGNGELFF. The CDR3 nucleotides read TGTGCCAGCAGTGGGAACGGGGAGCTGTTTTTT.

The V call is TRBV7-2, the J call TRBJ2-7; 7 bases match TRBD1. Looked up from germline, CDR1 is SGHTA and CDR2 is FQGNSA. The ends lost 5 bases at V and 1 base at J; junction bases unmatched: 5. This CDR3 comprises 14 residues. CDR3 sequence: CASSARQGSYEQYF. The CDR3 DNA reads as TGTGCCAGCAGCGCAAGACAGGGTTCCTACGAGCAGTACTTC.

V is TRBV6-5 and J is TRBJ2-5, with 9 positions matching TRBD2. Germline CDR1 reads MNHEY; CDR2 reads SVGAGI. V dropped 5 bases and J dropped 11; count of bases not matched to a gene: 15. The CDR3 length is 15 residues. In DNA, the CDR3 is TGTGCCAGCAGTCCAGGGGTAGCGGGGGCAGGGGAGCAGTACTTC. Its translation: CASSPGVAGAGEQYF.

The chain joins TRBV5-1 to TRBJ1-2; 8 positions agree with TRBD1. The CDR3 loop spans 14 amino acids. Germline lookup yields CDR1 SGHRS and CDR2 YFSETQ. The V and J ends lost 0 bases and 8 bases, in that order; junction bases with no gene match: 6. The CDR3 sequence is CASSLDGQGRGYTF. CDR3 nucleotides: TGCGCCAGCAGCTTGGATGGACAGGGTCGGGGCTACACCTTC.

J is TRBJ2-3 and V is TRBV19, with D maybe TRBD2 (5 bases). This CDR3 has 16 amino acids. Germline assignment: CDR1 LNHDA and CDR2 SQIVND (reference sequence). V was cut by 5 bases and J by 2 bases, with 17 bases left in between. In nucleotides, the CDR3 is TGTGCCAGTAGTGACCTACTTGCGGGCTACACAGATACGCAGTATTTT. It is translated as CASSDLLAGYTDTQYF.

V and J are TRBV9 and TRBJ2-5; 16 nucleotides align to TRBD2. The J segment lost 4 bases and the V segment lost 3 bases, leaving 3 bases of the junction unmatched. The CDR3 sequence is 16 residues long. Per the germline V gene, CDR1 is SGDLS and CDR2 is YYNGEE. Here the CDR3 DNA reads TGTGCCAGCAGCGGAGGGACTAGCGGGAGGGGAGAGACCCAGTACTTC. Protein product: CASSGGTSGRGETQYF. Full variable domain (outside the CDR3, taken from reference TRBV9 and TRBJ2-5): DSGVTQTPKHLITATGQRVTLRCSPRSGDLSVYWYQQSLDQGLQFLIQYYNGEERAKGNILERFSAQQFPDLHSELNLSSLELGDSALYFCASSGGTSGRGETQYFGPGTRLLVL.

Turning to this clone: The CDR3 does not close with the conserved phenylalanine or tryptophan, likely indicating a read error. Because the CDR3's place on the DNA is in doubt, the DNA is left out and the CDR3 is given as listed by TCRdb. The chain recombines TRBV15 with TRBJ1-1. Both ends counted, the CDR3 spans 11 residues. CDR1 is LNHNV and CDR2 is YYDKDF in the germline V gene (reference sequence). The CDR3 here is CATSRDGEREE.

This clone was counted between two and nine times. The chain combines TRBV30 with TRBJ1-4; the D is unclear. Germline V CDR1 and CDR2: GTSNPN, SVGIG (reference sequence). This CDR3 is built from 14 residues. V was pared by 8 bases and J by 4 bases, with 17 bases between. As DNA, the CDR3 is TGTGCCCACTCCAAGGGATCGGATAATGAAAAACTGTTTTTT. Translating it yields CAHSKGSDNEKLFF.

This clone has a single count. The J gene is TRBJ2-7, the V gene TRBV2; TRBD1 or TRBD2 may be the D gene (5 bases each). The CDR3 sequence is 13 residues long. Trimming removed 7 bases at V and 2 bases at J, with 12 bases between. Germline assignment: CDR1 SNHLY and CDR2 FYNNEI. The CDR3 sequence is CASTSGPPYEQYF. CDR3 sequence (DNA): TGTGCCAGCACCTCGGGACCCCCCTACGAGCAGTACTTC.

The chain couples TRBV18 to TRBJ2-3; 11 nucleotides agree with TRBD1. The CDR3 sequence is 14 residues long. With 5 bases clipped from V and 4 bases from J, the junction kept 2 bases outside the gene matches. Germline loops: CDR1 KGHSH, CDR2 LQKENI. The CDR3 is CASSRTGGPDTQYF. The CDR3 region has the DNA TGTGCCAGCTCAAGGACAGGGGGCCCAGATACGCAGTATTTT.

The chain is built from TRBV2 and TRBJ1-6, with D uncertain. The CDR3 totals 12 residues. Between the trimmed V and J ends, which lost 3 bases and 8 bases, there was a span of 5 bases. The germline gives CDR1 SNHLY, CDR2 FYNNEI. CDR3 bases: TGTGCCAGCAGTGATAACCATTCACCCCTCCACTTT. Amino acids: CASSDNHSPLHF.

This CDR3 is CASSVAGNGNSPLHF. DNA of the CDR3: TGTGCCAGCAGCGTAGCAGGGAATGGTAATTCACCCCTCCACTTT. The chain joins TRBV9 to TRBJ1-6; tentative D call: TRBD1 (5 bases). The germline V gene encodes CDR1 SGDLS and CDR2 YYNGEE. Between the trimmed V and J ends, which lost 0 bases and 6 bases, there was a span of 10 bases. The CDR3 spans 15 residues.

V and J are TRBV30 and TRBJ1-5; D unresolved. The CDR3 is 12 residues long. V lost 3 bases and J lost 6, with 9 bases in between. Germline values: CDR1 GTSNPN, CDR2 SVGIG (reference sequence). CDR3 in DNA: TGTGCCTGGAGCGAGAATTTTCAGCCCCAGCATTTT. It is translated as CAWSENFQPQHF.

V and J are TRBV30 and TRBJ1-1, with D possibly matching TRBD1 (5 bases). Germline CDR1 GTSNPN, CDR2 SVGIG (reference sequence). The CDR3 has 13 amino acids. The V end lost 7 bases, the J end lost 7 bases, and 19 bases lay between the germline ends. CDR3: CALSSGGRVEAFF. Written as DNA, the CDR3 is TGTGCCTTAAGCAGTGGGGGACGTGTTGAAGCTTTCTTT.

This clone was counted only a few times. V is TRBV7-2 and J is TRBJ1-5; 11 nucleotides match TRBD1. Germline V gene lookup returns CDR1 SGHTA and CDR2 FQGNSA. The CDR3 contains 16 residues. Trimming removed 4 bases from V and 6 bases from J; junction bases left unmatched: 8. The CDR3, as DNA: TGTGCCAGCAGCTCCCAAGGGACAGGGGGTGGTCAGCCCCAGCATTTT. It yields the protein CASSSQGTGGGQPQHF. Using reference TRBV7-2 and TRBJ1-5 for the parts outside the CDR3, the full variable domain is GAGVSQSPSNKVTEKGKDVELRCDPISGHTALYWYRQSLGQGLEFLIYFQGNSAPDKSGLPSDRFSAERTGGSVSTLTIQRTQQEDSAVYLCASSSQGTGGGQPQHFGDGTRLSIL.

This rearrangement joins TRBV6-4 to TRBJ1-1; possible D gene TRBD1, 5 bases. Germline values: CDR1 MRHNA, CDR2 SNTAGT. The CDR3 is 13 amino acids. Trimming took 0 bases from V and 3 from J, leaving 5 bases between them. CDR3 sequence (DNA): TGTGCCAGCAGTGACTCAGGGGACACTGAAGCTTTCTTT. It translates to CASSDSGDTEAFF.

The V gene is TRBV7-9, the J gene TRBJ1-1, with 7 bases identical to TRBD1. The CDR3 is 16 residues long. V gave up 5 bases and J gave up 1 base; unmatched junction bases: 10. CDR1 is SEHNR and CDR2 is FQNEAQ in the germline V gene (reference sequence). CDR3 DNA: TGTGCCAGCAGCCCCCTTCTACAGGGGACGAACACTGAAGCTTTCTTT. It is translated as CASSPLLQGTNTEAFF.

This chain joins TRBV2 and TRBJ1-6, with 7 positions matching TRBD1. Trimming removed 10 bases from V and 11 bases from J; junction bases left unmatched: 5. The CDR3 totals 11 residues. Germline V gene lookup returns CDR1 SNHLY and CDR2 FYNNEI. The DNA of the CDR3 is TGTGCCACGACAGGGCAGGCACCCCTCCACTTT. Its protein is CATTGQAPLHF.

This chain joins TRBV28 and TRBJ1-1; D not certain. The germline V gene has CDR1 MDHEN and CDR2 SYDVKM. There are 16 residues in the CDR3. Deletions cut 4 bases from V and 1 base from J, with 16 bases between. CDR3 sequence reads: CASSSWSLTANTEAFF. In DNA form, the CDR3 reads TGTGCCAGCAGTTCCTGGTCTCTAACTGCGAACACTGAAGCTTTCTTT.